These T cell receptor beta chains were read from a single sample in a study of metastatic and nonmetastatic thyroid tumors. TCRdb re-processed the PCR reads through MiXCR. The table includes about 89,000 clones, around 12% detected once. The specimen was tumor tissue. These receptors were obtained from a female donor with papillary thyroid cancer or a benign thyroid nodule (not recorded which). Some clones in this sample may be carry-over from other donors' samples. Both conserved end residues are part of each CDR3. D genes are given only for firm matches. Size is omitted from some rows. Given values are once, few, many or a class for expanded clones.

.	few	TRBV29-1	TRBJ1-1	TGCAGCGTTGGGGCCCCAGGGGATACTGAAGCTTTCTTT	CSVGAPGDTEAFF
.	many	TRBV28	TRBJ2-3	TGTGCCAGCCATTCGTTGGGCGTTTCAGATACGCAGTATTTT	CASHSLGVSDTQYF
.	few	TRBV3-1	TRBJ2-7	TGTGCCAGCAGCCAAGGGAAGAGCGGGCCCACCTACGAGCAGTACTTC	CASSQGKSGPTYEQYF
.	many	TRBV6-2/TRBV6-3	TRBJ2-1	TGTGCCAGCAATCGACTCAGCTCCTACAATGAGCAGTTCTTC	CASNRLSSYNEQFF
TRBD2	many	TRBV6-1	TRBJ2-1	TGTGCCAGCGGATCCCGCCCTACAGCGGGAGGTAATGAGCAGTTCTTC	CASGSRPTAGGNEQFF
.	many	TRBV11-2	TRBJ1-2	TGTGCCAGCAGCGACAACGCCGGACATTCCATCCGTGATGGCTACACCTTC	CASSDNAGHSIRDGYTF
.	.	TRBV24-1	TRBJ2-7	TGTGCCACCAGTGCCTCCGACAGGTCCTACGAGCAGGACTTC	CATSASDRSYEQDF
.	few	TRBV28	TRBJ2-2	TGTGCCACCTCGGAATGGGGGAACACCGGGGAGCTGTTTTTT	CATSEWGNTGELFF
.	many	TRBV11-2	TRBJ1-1	TGTGCCAGCAGCTTAAAAGGGTTGGGGAACACTGAAGCTTTCTTT	CASSLKGLGNTEAFF
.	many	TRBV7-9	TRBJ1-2	TGTGCCAGCAGCCCCCTTAACTATGGCTACACCTTC	CASSPLNYGYTF
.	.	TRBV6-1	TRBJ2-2	TGTGCCAGCAGCTTCATGTACACCGGGGAGCTGTTCTTT	CASSFMYTGELFF
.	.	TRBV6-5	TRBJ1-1	TGTGCCAACAGTTACCGACAGCCCCATAATCAGGAAGCTTTCTTT	CANSYRQPHNQEAFF
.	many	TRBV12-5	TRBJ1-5	TGTGCTAGTGGTTTGGATGTGAAGGCAGTGGACCAGCCCCAGCATTTT	CASGLDVKAVDQPQHF
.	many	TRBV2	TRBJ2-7	TGTGCCAGCCACGGGGGCAGGCCCTACGAGCAGTACTTC	CASHGGRPYEQYF
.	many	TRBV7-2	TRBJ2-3	TGTGCCAGCAGCTTAATGACAGTCGGGGATACGCAGTATTTT	CASSLMTVGDTQYF
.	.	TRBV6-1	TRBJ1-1	TGTGCCAGCACCAATACAGGCCTGGGAACTGAAGCTTTCTTT	CASTNTGLGTEAFF
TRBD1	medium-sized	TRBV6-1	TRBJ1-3	TGTGCCAGCACTTCGGACAGGGGAGGATTTGGAAACACCATATATTTT	CASTSDRGGFGNTIYF
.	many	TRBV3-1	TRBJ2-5	TGTGCCAGCAGCCTGGGGTACCAAGAGACCCAGTACTTC	CASSLGYQETQYF
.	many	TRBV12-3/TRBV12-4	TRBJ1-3	TGTGCCAGCAGTTCCGAATACTCCGGAAACTCTGGAAACACCATATATTTT	CASSSEYSGNSGNTIYF
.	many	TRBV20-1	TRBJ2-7	TGCAGTGCTAGAGGGACGGACTCCCTGGCTTACGAGCAGTACTTC	CSARGTDSLAYEQYF
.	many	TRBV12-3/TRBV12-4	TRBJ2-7	TGTGCCAGCAGTTCCAGTTACGAGCAGTACTTC	CASSSSYEQYF
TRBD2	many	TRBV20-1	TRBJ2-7	TGCAGTGCTAGAGTAGTGGGAGGGCGGTACGAGCAGTACTTC	CSARVVGGRYEQYF
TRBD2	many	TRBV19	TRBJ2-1	TGTGCCACTACCGGACAGTCGGCTAGCGGGAGGCCAGATCAGTTCTTC	CATTGQSASGRPDQFF
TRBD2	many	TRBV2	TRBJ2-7	TGTGCCAGCAGTGAATGGGGAGCGGGAACCTCCTACGAGCAGTACTTC	CASSEWGAGTSYEQYF
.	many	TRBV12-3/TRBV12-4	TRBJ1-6	TGTGCCAGCAGGTTAATAACCTATAATTCACCCCTCCACTTT	CASRLITYNSPLHF
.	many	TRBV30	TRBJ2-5	TGTGCCTGGAGCGGTGGGCAGGGAGGGACCCAGTACTTC	CAWSGGQGGTQYF